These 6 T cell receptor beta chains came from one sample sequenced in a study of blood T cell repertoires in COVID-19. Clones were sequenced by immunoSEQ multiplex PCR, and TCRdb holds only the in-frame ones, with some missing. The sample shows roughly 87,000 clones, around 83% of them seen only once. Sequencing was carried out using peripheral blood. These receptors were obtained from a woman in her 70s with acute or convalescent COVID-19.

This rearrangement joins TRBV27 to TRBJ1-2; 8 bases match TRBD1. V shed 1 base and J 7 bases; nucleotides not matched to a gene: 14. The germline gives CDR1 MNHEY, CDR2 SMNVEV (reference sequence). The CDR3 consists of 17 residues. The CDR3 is CASSLFERGQGSGGYTF. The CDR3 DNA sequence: TGTGCCAGCAGTTTATTTGAAAGAGGACAGGGTTCAGGTGGCTACACCTTC.

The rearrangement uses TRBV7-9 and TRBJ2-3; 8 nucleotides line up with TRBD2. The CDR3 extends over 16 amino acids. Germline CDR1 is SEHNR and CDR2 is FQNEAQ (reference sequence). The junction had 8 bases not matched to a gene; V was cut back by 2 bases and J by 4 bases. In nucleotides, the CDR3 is TGTGCCAGCAGCTTATTGAGCGGGGGCGGGGCAGATACGCAGTATTTT. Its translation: CASSLLSGGGADTQYF.

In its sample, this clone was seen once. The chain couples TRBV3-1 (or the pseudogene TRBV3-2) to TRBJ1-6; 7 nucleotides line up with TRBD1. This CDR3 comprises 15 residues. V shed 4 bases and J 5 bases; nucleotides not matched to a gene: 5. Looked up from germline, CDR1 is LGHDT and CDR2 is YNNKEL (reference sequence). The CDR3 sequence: CASSPRGQNNSPLHF. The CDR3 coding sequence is TGTGCCAGCAGCCCGAGGGGACAGAATAATTCACCCCTCCACTTT.

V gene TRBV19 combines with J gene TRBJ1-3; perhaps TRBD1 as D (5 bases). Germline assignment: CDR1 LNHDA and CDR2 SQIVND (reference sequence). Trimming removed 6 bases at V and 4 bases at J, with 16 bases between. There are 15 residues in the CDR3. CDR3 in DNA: TGTGCCAGTAGCCGACAGTACTCTGCCGGAAACACCATATATTTT. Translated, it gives CASSRQYSAGNTIYF.

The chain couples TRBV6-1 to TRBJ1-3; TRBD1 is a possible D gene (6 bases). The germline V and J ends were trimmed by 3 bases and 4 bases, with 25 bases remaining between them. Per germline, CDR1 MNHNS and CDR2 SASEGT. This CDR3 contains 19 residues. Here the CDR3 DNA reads TGTGCCAGCAGTGATAGCGTGTTGCTACAGGGCTGGTCCGGAAACACCATATATTTT. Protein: CASSDSVLLQGWSGNTIYF.

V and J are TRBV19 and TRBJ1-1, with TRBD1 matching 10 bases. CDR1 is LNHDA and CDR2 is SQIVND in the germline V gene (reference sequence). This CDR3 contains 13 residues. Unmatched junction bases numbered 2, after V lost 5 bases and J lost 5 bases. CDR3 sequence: CASSPDRGTEAFF. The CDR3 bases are TGTGCCAGTAGTCCGGACAGGGGGACTGAAGCTTTCTTT.